This entry concerns a single T cell receptor (beta chain). Its target is not known. The PCR contained 60 Vbeta and 13 Jbeta primers. Method: immunoSEQ multiplex PCR; TCRdb's copy keeps in-frame clones and lacks some. The sample includes approximately 150,000 clones, 50% to 75% of them seen just once. CDR1 is LNHDA, CDR2 SQIVND, per germline (reference sequence). Trimming pared 2 bases from V and 0 bases from J, leaving 13 bases between. The CDR3 is made up of 17 amino acids. The sample belongs to a study of cytomegalovirus exposure and HLA in healthy donors. Overall study findings and caveats: The study recorded over 150 TCR beta chains that were cytomegalovirus-associated.

The sequence came from a woman aged 55-75 years in good health and CMV-seropositive. Sequencing was carried out using PBMCs. The V gene is TRBV19, the J gene TRBJ1-4, with a possible D match to TRBD1 (5 bases). The CDR3 region is CASSIMTVSATNEKLFF. For the CDR3, the DNA is TGTGCCAGTAGTATAATGACAGTGAGTGCAACTAATGAAAAACTGTTTTTT.